The present T cell receptor beta chain was sequenced within a study of CD8 T cells in Susac syndrome. Trimming pared 3 bases from V and 2 bases from J, leaving 10 bases between. The V gene's germline CDR1 is GTSNPN and CDR2 SVGIG (reference sequence). The CDR3 runs 13 residues. Relapsing-remitting disease, either stable or active, was present in the multiple sclerosis controls, who were treatment-naive patients. TEMRA cells underwent FACS enrichment and CD8+ and CD4+ T cells underwent negative isolation. Random hexamers were used to reverse transcribe the RNA input (about 0.45 to 1 ug). TCRdb independently ran MiXCR on the immunoSEQ multiplex PCR reads; one entry per CDR3 protein. Of around 200,000 distinct CDR3 sequences listed, over 90% are singletons.

This receptor was identified in a human donor with multiple sclerosis. The rearrangement joins TRBV30 to TRBJ1-2; D is undetermined. The specimen was CD4+ T cells from PBMCs. CDR3 protein: CAWRFTGNYGYTF. The CDR3 DNA reads as TGTGCCTGGAGATTTACGGGGAACTATGGCTACACCTTC. Full variable domain (rest looked up from reference TRBV30 and TRBJ1-2): SQTIHQWPATLVQPVGSPLSLECTVEGTSNPNLYWYRQAAGRGLQLLFYSVGIGQISSEVPQNLSASRPQDRQFILSSKKLLLSDSGFYLCAWRFTGNYGYTFGSGTRLTVV.